The 13 T cell receptor beta chains presented below share a single source sample, sequenced in a study of T cell changes during pregnancy in multiple sclerosis. This table comes from immunoSEQ multiplex PCR, and its TCRdb copy is limited to in-frame clones, with some not included. The table includes around 59,000 clones, about 92% detected once. The source material was peripheral blood, sampled in the first trimester of pregnancy. All receptors come from a female donor with multiple sclerosis, enrolled in a pregnancy study.

The chain employs TRBV19 and TRBJ2-1; a possible D gene is TRBD1 (6 bases). V was trimmed by 8 bases and J by 8 bases, leaving 22 bases between them. CDR3 length equals 15 residues. The germline V gene encodes CDR1 LNHDA and CDR2 SQIVND (reference sequence). CDR3 DNA sequence: TGTGCCAGTGCTACTTCAGGGACATTTTTGGATGAGCAGTTCTTC. Translating it yields CASATSGTFLDEQFF.

The chain employs TRBV7-2 and TRBJ2-7; D is unclear. This CDR3 is built from 13 residues. From germline, CDR1 is SGHTA and CDR2 FQGNSA. The germline V and J ends were trimmed by 1 base and 3 bases, with 7 bases remaining between them. The CDR3 protein is CASSLVADYEQYF. Written as DNA, the CDR3 is TGTGCCAGCAGCTTAGTAGCAGACTACGAGCAGTACTTC.

The rearrangement joins TRBV2 to TRBJ2-5, with TRBD1 matching over 9 bases. The CDR3 loop spans 15 amino acids. With V trimmed by 4 bases and J by 5 bases, 8 bases remained unmatched. CDR1 SNHLY and CDR2 FYNNEI come from the germline V gene. The chain's CDR3 is CASSAWTGVGETQYF. For the CDR3, the DNA is TGTGCCAGCAGTGCGTGGACAGGGGTGGGGGAGACCCAGTACTTC.

The chain combines TRBV2 with TRBJ1-2; D is ambiguous. In germline, CDR1 is SNHLY, CDR2 FYNNEI. CDR3 length equals 15 residues. Trimming removed 1 base from V and 2 bases from J, with 11 bases in between. This CDR3 is CASSEGGSNNYGYTF. The CDR3 DNA sequence: TGTGCCAGCAGTGAAGGCGGTAGTAACAACTATGGCTACACCTTC.

This clone occurred once. The chain uses TRBV6-5 and TRBJ1-4; 7 bases align to TRBD1. The CDR3 consists of 15 residues. V lost 6 bases, J lost 13 bases, and 17 bases stayed unmatched. Germline V lookup: CDR1 MNHEY, CDR2 SVGAGI. CDR3 nucleotides: TGTGCCAGCAGACCGACAGGGACCGCCTCTTCTAGACTGTTTTTT. Its protein product is CASRPTGTASSRLFF.

The chain uses TRBV4-1 and TRBJ2-7; D is possibly TRBD2 (6 bases). CDR1 is MGHRA and CDR2 is YSYEKL in the germline V gene. The CDR3 is made up of 15 amino acids. V shed 4 bases and J shed 1 base, with 14 bases lying between them. DNA of the CDR3: TGCGCCAGCAGCCCCAATGGAGCGGGTTCCTACGAGCAGTACTTC. Protein product: CASSPNGAGSYEQYF.

This sequence joins TRBV5-5 and TRBJ1-1, with D perhaps matching TRBD1 (5 bases). This CDR3 comprises 14 residues. Germline-derived CDR1 and CDR2 are SGHKS and YYEKEE (reference sequence). V was pared by 2 bases and J by 0 bases, with 8 bases between. The CDR3 here is CASSLQVMNTEAFF. The CDR3 DNA sequence: TGTGCCAGCAGCTTACAGGTTATGAACACTGAAGCTTTCTTT. The variable domain in full, with the rest retrieved from reference TRBV5-5 and TRBJ1-1, is DAGVTQSPTHLIKTRGQQVTLRCSPISGHKSVSWYQQVLGQGPQFIFQYYEKEERGRGNFPDRFSARQFPNYSSELNVNALLLGDSALYLCASSLQVMNTEAFFGQGTRLTVV.

V is TRBV19 and J is TRBJ2-7; D is perhaps TRBD2 (5 bases). Deletions cut 3 bases from V and 6 bases from J, with 9 bases between. The CDR3 consists of 12 residues. Germline V gene lookup returns CDR1 LNHDA and CDR2 SQIVND (reference sequence). The CDR3 nucleotides are TGTGCCAGTAGTATGGCGGCGGGCGAGCAGTACTTC. Translating gives CASSMAAGEQYF.

The chain is built from TRBV6-5 and TRBJ2-7; TRBD2 aligns across 10 bases. J gave up 3 bases and V 0 bases, and 5 bases lay outside the gene matches. The germline gives CDR1 MNHEY, CDR2 SVGAGI. This CDR3 contains 16 residues. The CDR3 is CASSYSRLAGDYEQYF. The CDR3, as DNA: TGTGCCAGCAGTTACTCGCGGCTAGCGGGGGACTACGAGCAGTACTTC.

The CDR3 here is CASSILPGQTFPMNTEAFF. The CDR3 DNA reads TGTGCCAGTAGTATCCTACCGGGACAGACCTTCCCCATGAACACTGAAGCTTTCTTT. The chain links TRBV19 to TRBJ1-1; 7 bases map to TRBD1. V lost 3 bases and J lost 0; bases outside the gene matches: 16. CDR3 size: 19 residues. Per germline, CDR1 LNHDA and CDR2 SQIVND (reference sequence).

The V call is TRBV19, the J call TRBJ1-1, with TRBD1 as a possible D gene (5 bases). V lost 10 bases and J lost 0, with 12 bases in between. Looked up from germline, CDR1 is LNHDA and CDR2 is SQIVND (reference sequence). This CDR3 is built from 13 residues. The CDR3 sequence: CAIAGRMNTEAFF. The CDR3 region has the DNA TGTGCCATTGCGGGACGGATGAACACTGAAGCTTTCTTT.

The gene calls are TRBV27 and TRBJ2-3; 7 nucleotides agree with TRBD1. This CDR3 region has 17 residues. The germline V gene encodes CDR1 MNHEY and CDR2 SMNVEV (reference sequence). Trimming took 3 bases from V and 4 from J; bases not matched to a gene: 13. In DNA form, the CDR3 reads TGTGCCAGCAGTTTTGACCCGGGACAGCGGCGACCAGATACGCAGTATTTT. It yields the protein CASSFDPGQRRPDTQYF.

The CDR3 sequence is CASSLGARQTLYEQYF. The CDR3 DNA reads as TGTGCCAGCAGCTTAGGGGCCAGACAGACCCTCTACGAGCAGTACTTC. The chain recombines TRBV7-2 with TRBJ2-7, with a possible D match to TRBD1 (5 bases). The CDR3 covers 16 residues. Germline V gene lookup returns CDR1 SGHTA and CDR2 FQGNSA. V shed 1 base and J shed 3 bases, with 16 bases lying between them.